The sequence of this T cell receptor beta chain was determined in a study of molecular identifiers for immune sequencing clone quantification. This clonotype was detected many times. TCRdb reanalysed the PCR reads using MiXCR and keeps one entry per CDR3 protein. The table has 88,000 or so distinct CDR3 sequences, under 25% seen once. The CDR3 length is 13 residues. CDR1 MNHEY and CDR2 SVGEGT come from the germline V gene. With V trimmed by 5 bases and J by 4 bases, 5 bases remained unmatched. The sample was naive CD8+ T cells from blood, with Jurkat cell RNA spiked in. Subset of the sample: FACS-sorted CD8+CD4-CCR7+CD45RA+ naive T cells. This chain links TRBV6-2 or TRBV6-3 with TRBJ2-7; 7 bases are a match to TRBD1. The sequence derives from a human donor in good health. Some libraries in this study had Jurkat cell RNA spiked in. The CDR3 spells CASSLGQVYEQYF. CDR3 DNA: TGTGCCAGCAGTCTTGGACAGGTATACGAGCAGTACTTC.